The clone carrying this T cell receptor beta chain has just a few counts. Its antigen is unknown. The data were taken from a study of T and B cells in COVID-19 patients. Study context: Most of the 20 active-infection patients had comorbidities associated with unfavorable COVID-19 outcome.

TRB rearrangements were amplified by multiplex PCR with BIOMED2 TRB-A/B primers. MiXCR was run by TCRdb on the multiplex PCR reads, yielding one entry per CDR3 protein. The sample carries approximately 6,700 distinct CDR3 sequences, 31% recorded once. From blood, about 240-550 ng of genomic DNA served as TRB template. Broader study findings: The recovered cohort had under 3,000 exclusive TCR clusters, including just over 30 low generation probability clusters.

Sequenced input: blood. This sequence originates from a human donor with active COVID-19.

The CDR3 here is CASSQDSSGANVLTF. In DNA form, the CDR3 reads TGTGCCAGCAGTCAAGACAGCTCTGGGGCCAACGTCCTGACTTTC. The chain is built from TRBV7-2 and TRBJ2-6; the D gene is possibly TRBD1 (5 bases). Trimming took 6 bases from V and 0 from J, leaving 9 bases between them. The CDR3 extends over 15 amino acids. The germline V gene encodes CDR1 SGHTA and CDR2 FQGNSA.